This is a list of T cell receptor beta chains from one sample in a study of cytomegalovirus exposure and HLA in healthy donors. Sequencing was performed with immunoSEQ multiplex PCR; in TCRdb, only in-frame clones are kept and a portion is missing. This table has some 60,000 clones, over 75% appearing once. The sample was PBMCs. These receptors came from a male donor in good health and CMV-seronegative. Each CDR3 is given without its conserved first and last residue. The order of the fields is V gene, J gene, CDR3 protein.

>TRBV25-1|TRBJ2-3
ASSEGDYTDTQY
>TRBV5-4|TRBJ2-2
ASSSGTEANTGELF
>TRBV6-5|TRBJ1-1
ASSLAGSAF
>TRBV9|TRBJ2-2
ASSPRGNTGELF
>TRBV7-8|NA
ASSTPGQGYEQY
>TRBV7-3|TRBJ2-3
ASSRRDRATDTQY
>TRBV27|TRBJ2-7
ASSLKGGYEQY
>TRBV6-6|TRBJ1-1
ASLGGATEAF
>TRBV9|TRBJ1-5
ASSRSSGQPQH
>TRBV4-3|TRBJ2-1
ASSRQLARLGNEQF
>TRBV30|TRBJ1-2
AWSRVDSLQGYT
>TRBV7-3|TRBJ2-1
ASSPAGVAGSSYNEQF
>TRBV5-4|TRBJ2-5
ASSSWTARQETQY
>TRBV30|TRBJ2-3
AWSVLAALDTQY
>TRBV4-1|TRBJ2-2
ASSRGLSQTGELF
>TRBV5-4|TRBJ2-5
ASSPRTSGGGTQY
>TRBV5-4|TRBJ2-2
ASSSQGVDGELF
>TRBV7-6|TRBJ1-2
ASSSTGYGYT
>TRBV9|TRBJ1-2
ASSGETGDYGYT
>TRBV4-2|TRBJ2-7
ASSPAGGGLEQY
>TRBV4-1|TRBJ2-1
ASSQSLAANNEQF
>TRBV11-3|TRBJ1-1
ASSHGTGAEAF
>TRBV13|TRBJ1-4
ASSGPQGAREKLF
>TRBV5-4|TRBJ1-2
ASSLASRGTYGYT
>TRBV7-7|TRBJ2-1
ASSSLAGAYNEQF
>TRBV5-1|TRBJ2-7
ASSLEGHSYEQY
>TRBV7-8|TRBJ1-3
ASSLDSPPGHTIY
>TRBV4-3|TRBJ1-2
ASSQERGREGGYT
>TRBV11-2|TRBJ2-4
ASSLGPRQENIQY
>TRBV5-6|TRBJ2-4
ASSFTGEGTKNIQY
>TRBV9|TRBJ2-1
ASSGLNPGLSSYNEQF
>TRBV10-1|TRBJ2-7
ASSRTGPAYEQY
>TRBV30|TRBJ1-5
AWSLGGPYQPQH
>TRBV2|TRBJ1-6
ASSGSSYNSPLH